This T cell receptor beta chain was recovered during a study of T-cell memory formation after mild COVID-19 (dated by TCRdb to the early 2020s). Looking at the study overall: TCR sequence clusters from the two donors were found to be largely donor specific. Longitudinal TCRalpha and TCRbeta repertoire sequencing tracked T-cell clones expanding and contracting after mild COVID-19 in two donors. The cohort was made up of two young adult volunteers, one female and one male, who were previously healthy.

Sequencing used an Illumina NovaSeq 6000. TCRalpha and TCRbeta cDNA libraries were constructed by 5'RACE with constant-segment primers, with sample barcodes and unique molecular identifiers being introduced. Trizol reagent was used to extract RNA from every sample. The libraries were amplified in two PCR steps, and the second step added a second sample barcode and Illumina TruSeq adapters. Libraries were sequenced on an Illumina NovaSeq with 2 x 150 bp paired-end reads. In the source study's methods: With migec v1.2.7, reads were demultiplexed and then collapsed into UMI-guided consensus sequences. Using mixcr v2.1.11, the UMI consensuses were aligned to TRA and TRB V and J templates and assembled into clonotypes. A clonotype was counted as expanded or contracted only when both edgeR and NoisET called the clonotype significant, with the noise models trained on biological replicates. For edgeR calls, a false discovery rate-adjusted p below 0.01 and a log2 fold-change threshold of 1 were applied. As an exploratory analysis of dynamics, max-normalized trajectories of the 1000 most abundant clonotypes were examined by PCA with hierarchical clustering. Separately sequenced CD4+ and CD8+ repertoires were used to assign a CD4 or CD8 phenotype to each responding clone. TCRdb's own reprocessing of the public reads used fastp at Q25 and MiXCR and kept productive beta chains. A single entry per CDR3 protein holds the most common genes and DNA from its merged rows. None of the V and J calls come from the authors' own analysis; TCRdb made them. The sample yields 550,000 to 600,000 distinct CDR3 sequences; around 15% were counted once. The ten largest account for about 7.4% of the sample.

In the case of this clonotype: Its antigen target is currently unknown. No qualities accompany the bases; no much larger clone lies one base away.

Ficoll-Paque density gradient centrifugation was the method used to isolate PBMCs. V trim: 1 base; J trim: 0 bases; unmatched bases: 5. Via the germline V gene, CDR1 is SGHRS and CDR2 YFSETQ. Taken from cysteine to phenylalanine, the CDR3 has 16 residues. The only DNA kept is the CDR3, 48 bases in frame from the first base. Paper-wide results and their limitations: From day 15 to 85, contracting clones showed balanced CD4/CD8 phenotypes, whereas a second wave of clones that expanded from day 15 to 37 leaned towards CD4+. SARS-CoV-2 specificity was not confirmed for the second-wave clones peaking on day 37. Contracting CD4+ clones were found mainly in CM and EM memory subsets, while CD8+ clones were enriched in EMRA. Some responding clones were detected in pre-infection memory, which suggested that pre-existing cross-reactive memory T cells had joined the SARS-CoV-2 response. The study covered only a couple of mild cases, and larger cohorts including severe cases with pre-infection samples were considered necessary.

The sample comprised PBMCs or a T cell subset sorted from them (not recorded which). The source of this sequence is an adult woman who had mild COVID-19 (a few samples of this study predate the infection). The sample titles of this study are shuffled in the database, so cell type and time point are left out; the donor was told from shared clones. The V and J segments used are TRBV5-1 and TRBJ2-3; TRBD1 lines up with 7 middle nucleotides. The CDR3 in this case is CASSLWSGQSTDTQYF. The DNA sequence is given as TGCGCCAGCAGCTTGTGGTCGGGACAGAGCACAGATACGCAGTATTTT.